Below, 27 T cell receptor beta chains from the same sample are listed, as sequenced in a study of early T cells in non-severe SARS-CoV-2 infection. Using its own MiXCR run on the 5' RACE reads, TCRdb lists one record per CDR3 protein. The data hold about 49,000 distinct CDR3 sequences, with about 12% observed a single time. The sample consisted of whole blood. These receptors all stem from an adult who was a healthcare worker with PCR-confirmed SARS-CoV-2 infection or an uninfected control (not recorded which).

This clonotype showed up just a few times. The CDR3 region is CASSSAGTEYEKLFF. CDR3 nucleotide sequence: TGCGCCAGCAGCTCTGCCGGGACAGAGTATGAAAAACTGTTTTTT. The rearrangement links TRBV5-1 to TRBJ1-4; 7 nucleotides match TRBD1. J gave up 6 bases and V 3 bases, and 8 bases lay outside the gene matches. Germline V CDR1 and CDR2: SGHRS, YFSETQ. There are 15 residues in the CDR3.

In this sample, this clonotype turned up many times. The J gene is TRBJ1-1, the V gene TRBV7-9, with D possibly TRBD1 on 6 matching bases. Per the germline V gene, CDR1 is SEHNR and CDR2 is FQNEAQ (reference sequence). CDR3 length: 15 residues. V was shortened by 4 bases and J by 1 base, with 13 bases between the two germline ends. In DNA form, the CDR3 reads TGTGCCAGCAGCTCACGTGGGGGCAGGAACACTGAAGCTTTCTTT. This translates into CASSSRGGRNTEAFF.

The sample holds many counts of this clonotype. The rearrangement joins TRBV9 to TRBJ1-2, with a tentative D call TRBD1 (5 bases). Germline V gene sequence: CDR1 SGDLS, CDR2 YYNGEE. This CDR3 is 14 amino acids long. V lost 4 bases and J lost 6, with 16 bases in between. The CDR3 sequence is CASSSPGRGDGYTF. CDR3 nucleotides: TGTGCCAGCAGCTCCCCCGGACGGGGGGATGGCTACACCTTC. The full variable domain, rest sourced from reference TRBV9 and TRBJ1-2, is DSGVTQTPKHLITATGQRVTLRCSPRSGDLSVYWYQQSLDQGLQFLIQYYNGEERAKGNILERFSAQQFPDLHSELNLSSLELGDSALYFCASSSPGRGDGYTFGSGTRLTVV.

This clonotype appeared a few times. The genes are TRBV24-1 and TRBJ2-1, with TRBD2 as a possible D gene (5 bases). Germline CDR1 is KGHDR and CDR2 is SFDVKD. CDR3 length: 10 amino acids. V shed 8 bases and J shed 7 bases, with 5 bases lying between them. This CDR3 is CATTGNEQFF. The CDR3 DNA follows: TGTGCCACCACGGGAAATGAGCAGTTCTTC.

This clonotype was counted ten times or more. The chain is built from TRBV20-1 and TRBJ2-7; no firm D call. Between the trimmed V and J ends, which lost 3 bases and 2 bases, there was a span of 17 bases. The CDR3 spans 15 residues. The germline CDR1 and CDR2 sequences are DFQATT and SNEGSKA (reference sequence). The CDR3 reads CSARPTDILTYEQYF. CDR3 DNA: TGCAGTGCTAGGCCGACCGATATCCTCACCTACGAGCAGTACTTC.

This clonotype was picked up a small number of times. The chain employs TRBV11-3 and TRBJ2-1; 8 nucleotides match TRBD2. The CDR3 spans 16 residues. Per the germline V gene, CDR1 is SGHNT and CDR2 is YENEEA. The V gene end was trimmed by 0 bases and the J gene end by 4 bases; junction bases not matched to a gene: 5. CDR3: CASSLETSGKYNEQFF. The DNA for the CDR3 is TGTGCCAGCAGCTTAGAAACTAGCGGCAAGTACAATGAGCAGTTCTTC. The whole variable domain, filled in from reference TRBV11-3 and TRBJ2-1, reads EAGVVQSPRYKIIEKKQPVAFWCNPISGHNTLYWYLQNLGQGPELLIRYENEEAVDDSQLPKDRFSAERLKGVDSTLKIQPAELGDSAVYLCASSLETSGKYNEQFFGPGTRLTVL.

This clonotype was seen only a few times. This chain joins TRBV9 and TRBJ2-7; TRBD1 or TRBD2 may be the D gene (6 bases each). The CDR3 has 14 amino acids. Germline values: CDR1 SGDLS, CDR2 YYNGEE. V lost 3 bases and J lost 0, with 10 bases in between. CDR3 DNA sequence: TGTGCCAGCAGCGCGGGGGCGAGCTCCTACGAGCAGTACTTC. This sequence encodes CASSAGASSYEQYF.

In the case of this clonotype: One end of the junction fails to match germline, which may point to a read error. The rearrangement joins TRBV29-1 to TRBJ2-1; D is uncertain. The CDR3 spans 12 residues. The germline gives CDR1 SQVTM, CDR2 ANQGSEA. The CDR3 loop is CSVEDQSRPGVF. For the CDR3, the DNA is TGCAGCGTTGAAGATCAGTCGAGACCCGGTGTCTTC.

The genes are TRBV5-1 and TRBJ1-2, with D unclear. Per the germline V gene, CDR1 is SGHRS and CDR2 is YFSETQ. The CDR3 loop spans 13 amino acids. V lost 3 bases and J lost 1, with 7 bases in between. This CDR3 reads CASSSGSNYGYTF. CDR3 DNA: TGCGCCAGCAGCTCCGGGAGTAACTATGGCTACACCTTC.

This clonotype was found a few times. The rearrangement links TRBV6-1 to TRBJ1-1; D uncertain. CDR1 is MNHNS, CDR2 SASEGT, per germline. This CDR3 has 14 amino acids. Trimming removed 3 bases from V and 5 bases from J, with 13 bases in between. CDR3 in DNA: TGTGCCAGCAGTGAGGACCCCGGAGGGACTGAAGCTTTCTTT. Its protein product is CASSEDPGGTEAFF.

The genes are TRBV28 and TRBJ2-5; 8 bases align to TRBD1. The CDR3 is made up of 14 amino acids. Trimming took 8 bases from V and 5 from J; bases not matched to a gene: 10. The germline V gene has CDR1 MDHEN and CDR2 SYDVKM. DNA of the CDR3: TGTGCCAGCGGGTATCCAGGGGGCCGGGAGACCCAGTACTTC. Translation gives CASGYPGGRETQYF.

The chain uses TRBV6-1 and TRBJ2-1; D may correspond to TRBD1 or TRBD2 (7 bases each). The length of the CDR3 is 18 residues. V lost 5 bases, J lost 0 bases, and 20 bases lay in between. Germline-derived CDR1 and CDR2 are MNHNS and SASEGT. The CDR3, as DNA: TGTGCCAGCAGTTTGGTGGCAGGGGGGGGGAGCTCCTACAATGAGCAGTTCTTC. Protein: CASSLVAGGGSSYNEQFF.

This clonotype was counted at least ten times. J is TRBJ1-2 and V is TRBV24-1, with D perhaps matching TRBD1 (5 bases). From germline, CDR1 is KGHDR and CDR2 SFDVKD. CDR3 length: 12 amino acids. V was clipped by 3 bases and J by 4 bases, with 5 bases between them. CDR3 in DNA: TGTGCCACCAGTGATGGGGCCTATGGCTACACCTTC. It is translated as CATSDGAYGYTF.

This chain uses TRBV7-9 with TRBJ1-1; a weak D match, TRBD1 (5 bases). The germline V gene has CDR1 SEHNR and CDR2 FQNEAQ (reference sequence). This CDR3 has 13 residues. Trimming pared 8 bases from V and 1 base from J, leaving 11 bases between. The CDR3 DNA is TGTGCCAGCGGGACCTCAGAGAACACTGAAGCTTTCTTT. Protein: CASGTSENTEAFF.

The CDR3 sequence: CASSPPGQGSNQPQHF. As DNA, the CDR3 is TGTGCCAGCAGTCCCCCGGGACAGGGATCCAATCAGCCCCAGCATTTT. The V and J genes are TRBV28 and TRBJ1-5, with 9 bases matching TRBD1. Germline CDR1 and CDR2: MDHEN and SYDVKM. The CDR3 extends over 16 amino acids. The V gene end was trimmed by 5 bases and the J gene end by 3 bases; junction bases not matched to a gene: 8.

This clonotype appeared a few times. The chain couples TRBV28 to TRBJ2-6; no definite D call. V was shortened by 1 base and J by 0 bases, with 13 bases between the two germline ends. This CDR3 is 18 amino acids long. CDR1 and CDR2 (germline): MDHEN, SYDVKM. The CDR3 coding sequence is TGTGCCAGCAGTTTATCGATCGGCGCCAACTCTGGGGCCAACGTCCTGACTTTC. Translating it yields CASSLSIGANSGANVLTF. Filled out from reference TRBV28 and TRBJ2-6, the complete variable domain reads DVKVTQSSRYLVKRTGEKVFLECVQDMDHENMFWYRQDPGLGLRLIYFSYDVKMKEKGDIPEGYSVSREKKERFSLILESASTNQTSMYLCASSLSIGANSGANVLTFGAGSRLTVL.

In this sample, this clonotype turned up many times. The gene calls are TRBV29-1 and TRBJ1-1; D possibly corresponds to TRBD1 (5 bases). V dropped 6 bases and J dropped 7 bases, with 15 bases sitting between them. Germline V gene sequence: CDR1 SQVTM, CDR2 ANQGSEA. This CDR3 has 12 residues. The CDR3 DNA follows: TGCAGCGTCTCACACTCAACAGGTGAAGCTTTCTTT. Its protein product is CSVSHSTGEAFF. Combining the CDR3 with reference TRBV29-1 and TRBJ1-1 gives the whole variable domain SAVISQKPSRDICQRGTSLTIQCQVDSQVTMMFWYRQQPGQSLTLIATANQGSEATYESGFVIDKFPISRPNLTFSTLTVSNMSPEDSSIYLCSVSHSTGEAFFGQGTRLTVV.

This clonotype was seen a handful of times. The chain links TRBV2 to TRBJ2-5, with D perhaps given as TRBD1 or TRBD2 (6 bases each). Deletions cut 3 bases from V and 1 base from J, with 9 bases between. The CDR3 loop spans 14 amino acids. The germline V gene encodes CDR1 SNHLY and CDR2 FYNNEI. CDR3 protein: CASSEGGPQETQYF. CDR3 sequence (DNA): TGTGCCAGCAGTGAGGGGGGCCCCCAAGAGACCCAGTACTTC.

This clonotype was observed many times. The chain couples TRBV20-1 to TRBJ2-5; weak D call: TRBD1 (6 bases). Germline lookup yields CDR1 DFQATT and CDR2 SNEGSKA (reference sequence). This CDR3 spans 13 amino acids. The V end was cut by 6 bases, the J end by 1 base, with 12 bases between. The CDR3 protein is CSAGDTPQETQYF. DNA for the CDR3: TGCAGTGCCGGGGACACACCCCAAGAGACCCAGTACTTC.

A word on this clonotype: One end of the junction is discordant with germline, which a read error may explain. The chain has TRBV28 and TRBJ1-1; the match to TRBD1 covers 11 bases. Germline-derived CDR1 and CDR2 are MDHEN and SYDVKM. There are 14 residues in the CDR3. In nucleotides, the CDR3 is TGTGCCAGCACCAGGCGGACAGGGGGCACTGAAGTTTTCTTT. Its protein product is CASTRRTGGTEVFF.

There are a few counts of this clonotype. The V gene is TRBV3-1, the J gene TRBJ2-5; D may match TRBD1 or TRBD2 (6 bases each). Between the trimmed V and J ends, which lost 5 bases and 1 base, there was a span of 11 bases. CDR1 and CDR2 (germline): LGHDT, YNNKEL (reference sequence). The CDR3 spans 14 residues. The CDR3 nucleotides read TGTGCCAGCAGCTCAGAGGGGGGCCAAGAGACCCAGTACTTC. Protein product: CASSSEGGQETQYF.

There are many counts of this clonotype. The chain links TRBV28 to TRBJ2-7, with D possibly matching TRBD2 (5 bases). Trimming removed 3 bases at V and 1 base at J, with 10 bases between. Germline CDR1 MDHEN, CDR2 SYDVKM. CDR3 length equals 14 residues. In DNA form, the CDR3 reads TGTGCCAGCAGTTTTGGACTGCAATCCTACGAGCAGTACTTC. Its protein is CASSFGLQSYEQYF. Full variable domain (rest looked up from reference TRBV28 and TRBJ2-7): DVKVTQSSRYLVKRTGEKVFLECVQDMDHENMFWYRQDPGLGLRLIYFSYDVKMKEKGDIPEGYSVSREKKERFSLILESASTNQTSMYLCASSFGLQSYEQYFGPGTRLTVT.

This clonotype was observed at least ten times. This chain uses TRBV28 with TRBJ2-5; D is tentatively TRBD1 or TRBD2 (5 bases each). Trimming pared 5 bases from V and 5 bases from J, leaving 18 bases between. CDR1 is MDHEN, CDR2 SYDVKM, per germline. There are 15 residues in the CDR3. CDR3 coding DNA: TGTGCCAGCAGTACCCAGCAAGGATGGGACGAGACCCAGTACTTC. Amino acid sequence: CASSTQQGWDETQYF.

The sample holds a few counts of this clonotype. The V and J genes are TRBV3-1 and TRBJ1-4; TRBD1 matches 8 bases. Germline V CDR1 and CDR2: LGHDT, YNNKEL (reference sequence). This CDR3 comprises 15 residues. V was pared by 3 bases and J by 6 bases, with 6 bases of the junction left unmatched. In nucleotides, the CDR3 is TGTGCCAGCAGCCATGAGGACAGGGCCTATGAAAAACTGTTTTTT. Its protein is CASSHEDRAYEKLFF.

The V call is TRBV29-1, the J call TRBJ2-7; 13 bases are a match to TRBD2. Per germline, CDR1 SQVTM and CDR2 ANQGSEA. Unmatched junction bases numbered 2, after V lost 4 bases and J lost 2 bases. The CDR3 spans 14 residues. The CDR3 loop reads CSVGGLAGTYEQYF. In DNA form, the CDR3 reads TGCAGCGTTGGGGGACTAGCGGGGACCTACGAGCAGTACTTC.

Many counts were recorded for this clonotype. V gene TRBV7-6 combines with J gene TRBJ2-1; tentative D call: TRBD2 (5 bases). The CDR3 has 14 residues. The V gene's germline CDR1 is SGHVS and CDR2 FNYEAQ. Trimming took off 0 bases at V and 6 bases at J, with 9 bases between the two ends. The chain's CDR3 is CASSLARAVNEQFF. The CDR3 DNA is TGTGCCAGCAGCTTAGCGCGGGCAGTCAATGAGCAGTTCTTC.

This clonotype has a single count. The chain combines TRBV28 with TRBJ1-1; D is unresolved. The CDR3 runs 14 residues. Germline V gene lookup returns CDR1 MDHEN and CDR2 SYDVKM. The V end lost 7 bases, the J end lost 3 bases, and 15 bases lay between the germline ends. The chain's CDR3 is CASTLRTEDTEAFF. The CDR3 region has the DNA TGTGCCAGCACCCTCAGGACGGAGGACACTGAAGCTTTCTTT.